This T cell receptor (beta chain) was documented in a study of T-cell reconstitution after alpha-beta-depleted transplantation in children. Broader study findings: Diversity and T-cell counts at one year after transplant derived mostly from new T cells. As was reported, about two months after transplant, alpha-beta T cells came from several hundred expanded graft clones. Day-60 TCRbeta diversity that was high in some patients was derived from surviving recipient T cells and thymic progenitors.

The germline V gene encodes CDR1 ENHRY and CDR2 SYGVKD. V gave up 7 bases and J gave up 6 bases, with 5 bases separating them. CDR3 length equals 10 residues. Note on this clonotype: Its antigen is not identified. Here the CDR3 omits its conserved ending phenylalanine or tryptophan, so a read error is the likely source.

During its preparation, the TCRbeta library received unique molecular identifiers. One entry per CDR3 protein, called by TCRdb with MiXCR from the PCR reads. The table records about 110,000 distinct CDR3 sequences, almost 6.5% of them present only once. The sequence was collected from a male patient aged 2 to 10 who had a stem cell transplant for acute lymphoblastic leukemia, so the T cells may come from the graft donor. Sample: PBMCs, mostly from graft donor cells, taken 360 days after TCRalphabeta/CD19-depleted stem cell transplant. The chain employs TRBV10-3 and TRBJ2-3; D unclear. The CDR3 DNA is TGTGCCATCAAGTCCGATACGCAGTATTTA. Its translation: CAIKSDTQYL.